This T cell receptor beta chain emerged from a study of blood T cell repertoires in COVID-19 (dated by TCRdb to about 2020). Context from the whole study: Samples covering the acute and convalescent phases of COVID-19 were provided by collaborators in the United States, Italy and Spain. The prospective study material was composed of cDNA or gDNA derived from T cells, B-cell-depleted T cells, or PBMCs. Deeply sampled blood TCRbeta repertoires from subjects exposed to, actively infected with, or recovered from COVID-19 were included in the dataset. The repertoires were released in a freely available public database intended as a resource for research on the immune response to SARS-CoV-2. Samples came from the ongoing ImmuneRACE study (first 160 participants) plus 1,254 subjects from 6 global collaborators. A de-identified subject ID, COVID-19 status, age in years and sex were almost always included in the sample metadata. Where available, HLA class I and class II types were taken from metadata supplied by the sample provider and were not determined by assay-based typing.

General conclusions and limits of the study: The quantity of clinical and demographic metadata differed by source and by participant and was supplied without curation.

One collaborating source in Seattle enrolled patients during active infection and followed them longitudinally through the course of disease. Collaborating institutions collected whole blood in K2EDTA tubes following their own protocols. For TCRbeta analysis, collaborators shipped samples in one of three forms: frozen whole blood, isolated PBMCs, or DNA extracted from either of those sample types. With respect to this clone: The antigen it recognizes is unknown. Nothing much larger sits one base from this clone, and base qualities are not available.

The immunoSEQ Assay, a bias-controlled multiplex PCR, was used to amplify TCRbeta CDR3 regions from genomic DNA. The authors' analysis ran thus. The number of nucleated cells in each sample was estimated by amplification of reference gene primers within the assay. To quantify the absolute abundance of each unique TCRbeta CDR3 rearrangement, sequence reads were collapsed and filtered. For each sample, productive Simpson clonality was calculated as the square root of Simpson's diversity index across productive rearrangements. The source is immuneACCESS, and TCRdb retained only in-frame sequences with V and J called. Part of the clones is not carried over; for the studies checked, unresolved V genes explain less than half of this, and the remainder is unexplained. V, J and clone size derive from that table, while D and trimming were established from the DNA sequence. The table for this sample lists some 390,000 clones; 80% to 90% of them were counted only once. The top ten hold over 2% of the sample.

The sequencing sample was made of peripheral blood. This clonotype originated in a woman aged 60-75 years with COVID-19, enrolled during active disease.

The DNA sequence is TGTGCCAGCAGCTTAGAGAGGTCTCCTAGCAATCAGCCCCAGCATTTT. Its translation is CASSLERSPSNQPQHF. The sequence joins TRBV7-8 to TRBJ1-5, with the D gene too uncertain to name. According to the germline V gene, CDR1 reads SGHVS and CDR2 reads FQNEAQ. V is reduced by 1 base and J by 0 bases, leaving a spacing of 10 bases between them. The CDR3 contains 16 residues, cysteine and phenylalanine counted. Only CDR3 DNA is held: 48 bases, read in frame from base 1.